This entry lists 30 T cell receptor beta chains sequenced from one sample in a study of OX40 agonist ivuxolimab in advanced cancers. Library preparation was by the immunoSEQ multiplex PCR assay. Sourced from immuneACCESS, this table was stored by TCRdb with only in-frame sequences that have V and J called. A share of the clones is absent; for the studies checked, an unresolved V gene accounts for under half, and the remainder has no known explanation. Counted in this sample were some 60,000 clones; about 89% of them appeared once. Together, the top ten hold around 2% of the sample. The source material was CD4+ or CD8+ T cells sorted from blood, sampled in a trial of the OX40 agonist ivuxolimab. All receptors come from an adult with an advanced solid tumor such as melanoma, head and neck, liver or kidney cancer.

This chain connects TRBV15 to TRBJ2-7; TRBD2 might be the D (5 bases). The CDR3 spans 13 residues. V lost 0 bases to trimming and J lost 3 bases, with 6 bases between them. CDR1 and CDR2 (germline): LNHNV, YYDKDF (reference sequence). Here the CDR3 reads CATSRDRGYEQYF. The CDR3 DNA follows: TGTGCCACCAGCAGAGATCGGGGCTACGAGCAGTACTTC.

The J gene is TRBJ1-6, the V gene TRBV5-8, with D tentatively TRBD1 (5 bases). Germline CDR1 reads SGHTS; CDR2 reads YDEGEE. V lost 4 bases and J lost 8, with 13 bases in between. The CDR3 consists of 14 residues. CDR3 region: CASSNRDGYSPLHF. The CDR3 DNA follows: TGTGCCAGCAGCAACCGGGACGGGTATTCACCCCTCCACTTT.

V usage is TRBV7-6 and J usage is TRBJ2-1; TRBD2 might be the D (5 bases). Germline values: CDR1 SGHVS, CDR2 FNYEAQ. CDR3 length equals 13 residues. V was pared by 2 bases and J by 3 bases, with 5 bases between. CDR3 bases: TGTGCCAGCAGCTTACGGGGCTACAATGAGCAGTTCTTC. The encoded protein is CASSLRGYNEQFF.

The chain has TRBV19 and TRBJ2-1; a possible D gene is TRBD2 (5 bases). CDR3 length equals 14 residues. Deletions cut 3 bases from V and 6 bases from J, with 12 bases between. Germline values: CDR1 LNHDA, CDR2 SQIVND (reference sequence). The chain's CDR3 is CASSIGLTANEQFF. In DNA form, the CDR3 reads TGTGCCAGTAGTATTGGACTTACCGCCAATGAGCAGTTCTTC.

The chain uses TRBV7-3 and TRBJ2-4; a weak D match, TRBD1 (6 bases). Trimming pared 2 bases from V and 1 base from J, leaving 9 bases between. Germline V gene sequence: CDR1 SGHTA, CDR2 FQGTGA. This CDR3 region has 15 residues. CDR3 nucleotide sequence: TGTGCCAGCAGCTTACCAGGGGCGGCCAAAAACATTCAGTACTTC. Amino acid sequence: CASSLPGAAKNIQYF. The entire variable domain, with the rest obtained from reference TRBV7-3 and TRBJ2-4, is as follows: GAGVSQTPSNKVTEKGKYVELRCDPISGHTALYWYRQSLGQGPEFLIYFQGTGAADDSGLPNDRFFAVRPEGSVSTLKIQRTERGDSAVYLCASSLPGAAKNIQYFGAGTRLSVL.

The V call is TRBV5-1, the J call TRBJ2-7; 13 positions match TRBD2. The V gene end was trimmed by 4 bases and the J gene end by 5 bases; junction bases not matched to a gene: 6. Germline CDR1 reads SGHRS; CDR2 reads YFSETQ. The CDR3 has 15 amino acids. The CDR3 here is CASSPRTSGSHEQYF. As DNA, the CDR3 is TGCGCCAGCAGCCCTCGGACTAGCGGGAGCCACGAGCAGTACTTC.

The chain combines TRBV29-1 with TRBJ2-1; the D gene is possibly TRBD2 (5 bases). The germline gives CDR1 SQVTM, CDR2 ANQGSEA. The CDR3 runs 14 residues. With 4 bases removed from V and 2 bases from J, the gap between germline ends came to 12 bases. The CDR3 DNA is TGCAGCGTTGCCCGGGGTATAGCCTACAATGAGCAGTTCTTC. Its protein product is CSVARGIAYNEQFF.

The CDR3 is CASSVTSTGGLYNEQFF. In DNA, the CDR3 is TGTGCCAGCAGCGTAACTTCGACGGGGGGGCTCTACAATGAGCAGTTCTTC. V and J are TRBV9 and TRBJ2-1, with TRBD2 identical over 8 bases. The germline V gene encodes CDR1 SGDLS and CDR2 YYNGEE. The CDR3 is 17 residues long. With V trimmed by 1 base and J by 3 bases, 9 bases remained unmatched.

This sequence joins TRBV2 and TRBJ1-4; D gene ambiguous. The CDR3 runs to 12 residues. Germline V gene lookup returns CDR1 SNHLY and CDR2 FYNNEI. With 5 bases removed from V and 8 bases from J, the gap between germline ends came to 9 bases. CDR3 DNA sequence: TGTGCCAGCAGTACCGAGGGAGAAAAACTGTTTTTT. Translating gives CASSTEGEKLFF.

This chain links TRBV29-1 with TRBJ2-7, with D possibly being TRBD2 (6 bases). Trimming pared 5 bases from V and 6 bases from J, leaving 14 bases between. Germline loops: CDR1 SQVTM, CDR2 ANQGSEA. The CDR3 is 12 residues long. CDR3 in amino acids: CSVLWGEVEQYF. DNA of the CDR3: TGCAGCGTTCTTTGGGGGGAAGTCGAGCAGTACTTC.

This sequence joins TRBV19 and TRBJ1-5; D call uncertain. From germline, CDR1 is LNHDA and CDR2 SQIVND (reference sequence). The V and J ends lost 5 bases and 3 bases respectively, with 8 bases between them. The CDR3 spans 13 residues. Here the CDR3 DNA reads TGTGCCAGTAGTCTTCTCAACAATCAGCCCCAGCATTTT. Translating it yields CASSLLNNQPQHF.

J is TRBJ2-1 and V is TRBV11-3; TRBD2 matches 13 bases. From germline, CDR1 is SGHNT and CDR2 YENEEA. This CDR3 is 19 amino acids long. V lost 5 bases and J lost 6; bases outside the gene matches: 16. The CDR3 coding sequence is TGTGCCAGCAGCCCCGACAGGGAAACTAGCGGGAGGGCCAGCAATGAGCAGTTCTTC. Translation: CASSPDRETSGRASNEQFF.

The chain joins TRBV15 to TRBJ2-5, with a tentative D call TRBD1 (6 bases). From germline, CDR1 is LNHNV and CDR2 YYDKDF (reference sequence). The CDR3 has 15 residues. Trimming removed 1 base at V and 2 bases at J, with 11 bases between. This CDR3 reads CATSRGGQLQETQYF. The CDR3 nucleotides read TGTGCCACCAGCAGAGGCGGACAGCTGCAAGAGACCCAGTACTTC. The full variable domain, completed using reference TRBV15 and TRBJ2-5, is DAMVIQNPRYQVTQFGKPVTLSCSQTLNHNVMYWYQQKSSQAPKLLFHYYDKDFNNEADTPDNFQSRRPNTSFCFLDIRSPGLGDTAMYLCATSRGGQLQETQYFGPGTRLLVL.

This clone appeared a few times. V gene TRBV29-1 combines with J gene TRBJ2-7; 7 positions agree with TRBD1. Germline CDR1 SQVTM, CDR2 ANQGSEA. J gave up 1 base and V 4 bases, and 7 bases lay outside the gene matches. The CDR3 is made up of 14 amino acids. The DNA of the CDR3 is TGCAGCGTTGCTGCCGGGACAGCGTCCTACGAGCAGTACTTC. It codes for CSVAAGTASYEQYF.

CDR3 DNA: TGTGCCAGTAGTACTCCCCTAGTCAGGGGGCATGGTAATGAGCAGTTCTTC. Translated, it gives CASSTPLVRGHGNEQFF. The rearrangement joins TRBV19 to TRBJ2-1, with TRBD1 identical over 8 bases. The V and J ends lost 4 bases and 7 bases, in that order; junction bases with no gene match: 15. The CDR3 is made up of 17 amino acids. From germline, CDR1 is LNHDA and CDR2 SQIVND (reference sequence).

This rearrangement joins TRBV2 to TRBJ2-7; 9 bases are a match to TRBD1. This CDR3 region has 17 residues. Unmatched junction bases numbered 10, after V lost 4 bases and J lost 0 bases. Germline V lookup: CDR1 SNHLY, CDR2 FYNNEI. CDR3 in amino acids: CASSVDRGSFSSYEQYF. Written as DNA, the CDR3 is TGTGCCAGCAGTGTGGACAGGGGATCATTCTCCTCCTACGAGCAGTACTTC.

The chain is built from TRBV23-1 and TRBJ1-1, with D perhaps TRBD1 (6 bases). TRBV23-1 is flagged as an ORF with uncertain function. The CDR3 has 15 amino acids. Trimming took 6 bases from V and 3 from J, leaving 17 bases between them. The CDR3 DNA is TGCGCCAGCAGCGCTCTACAGGGCCCTGACACTGAAGCTTTCTTT. Encoded protein: CASSALQGPDTEAFF.

The chain couples TRBV7-3 to TRBJ1-1; D might be TRBD1 (6 bases). V was cut by 2 bases and J by 4 bases, with 11 bases left in between. The germline CDR1 and CDR2 sequences are SGHTA and FQGTGA. This CDR3 is built from 14 residues. The CDR3 sequence is CASSLQGIGTEAFF. DNA for the CDR3: TGTGCCAGCAGCTTACAGGGGATAGGCACTGAAGCTTTCTTT.

This clone was recorded only once. The chain links TRBV30 to TRBJ1-4; no clear D. The CDR3 is 13 residues long. The V end was cut by 7 bases, the J end by 0 bases, with 9 bases between. Germline CDR1 GTSNPN, CDR2 SVGIG (reference sequence). In nucleotides, the CDR3 is TGTGCCTTTGACCCATCAACTAATGAAAAACTGTTTTTT. It is translated as CAFDPSTNEKLFF.

This chain uses TRBV9 with TRBJ2-1; D is uncertain. V was cut by 0 bases and J by 1 base, with 2 bases left in between. This CDR3 spans 13 amino acids. CDR1 SGDLS and CDR2 YYNGEE come from the germline V gene. Here the CDR3 reads CASSVGSYNEQFF. The CDR3 DNA reads TGTGCCAGCAGCGTAGGTTCCTACAATGAGCAGTTCTTC. Together with reference TRBV9 and TRBJ2-1, the CDR3 gives the full variable domain: DSGVTQTPKHLITATGQRVTLRCSPRSGDLSVYWYQQSLDQGLQFLIQYYNGEERAKGNILERFSAQQFPDLHSELNLSSLELGDSALYFCASSVGSYNEQFFGPGTRLTVL.

The chain couples TRBV28 to TRBJ2-7; 8 bases map to TRBD2. Germline V gene lookup returns CDR1 MDHEN and CDR2 SYDVKM. V lost 6 bases, J lost 4 bases, and 5 bases stayed unmatched. This CDR3 has 13 amino acids. The CDR3 here is CASRIAGRYEQYF. The CDR3 DNA reads as TGTGCCAGCAGGATAGCGGGACGATACGAGCAGTACTTC.

The chain carries TRBV11-2 and TRBJ2-1; either TRBD1 or TRBD2 may fit D (6 bases each). This CDR3 comprises 15 residues. Trimming cost V 4 bases and J 5 bases, with 15 bases left between them. Germline V gives CDR1 SGHAT, CDR2 FQNNGV. Here the CDR3 DNA reads TGTGCCAGCAGCTATGACGGGGGCCCGCACAATGAGCAGTTCTTC. This gives the protein CASSYDGGPHNEQFF.

Worth noting for this clone: One end of the junction varies from germline; a read error may be responsible. The chain combines TRBV7-7 with TRBJ2-5, with no clear D. The CDR3 consists of 13 residues. Germline V gene data show CDR1 as SSHAT and CDR2 as FNYEAQ (reference sequence). The CDR3 sequence is CASSYRVGETQYF. The CDR3 DNA reads TGTGCTAGCAGTTATCGGGTGGGAGAGACCCAGTACTTC.

The chain has TRBV2 and TRBJ2-5; TRBD2 matches 9 bases. CDR1 is SNHLY, CDR2 FYNNEI, per germline. The CDR3 runs to 14 residues. With 0 bases clipped from V and 11 bases from J, the junction kept 7 bases outside the gene matches. CDR3 bases: TGTGCCAGCAGTGAAGCGAGTAGCGGGAGTTCGCAGTACTTC. Translated: CASSEASSGSSQYF.

The J gene is TRBJ2-7, the V gene TRBV30, with a weak D call TRBD1 (6 bases). Trimming removed 2 bases from V and 4 bases from J, with 12 bases in between. CDR1 is GTSNPN, CDR2 SVGIG, per germline (reference sequence). The CDR3 spans 13 residues. In DNA, the CDR3 is TGTGCCTGGAGTTCGGACAGATTTTACGAGCAGTACTTC. Protein product: CAWSSDRFYEQYF.

The rearrangement uses TRBV15 and TRBJ2-3; TRBD2 aligns across 12 bases. CDR3 length: 17 residues. Germline loops: CDR1 LNHNV, CDR2 YYDKDF (reference sequence). The trim removed 0 bases at V and 4 bases at J, leaving 5 bases unmatched. In DNA form, the CDR3 reads TGTGCCACCAGCAGAGATCTTGGACTAGCGGGGCCAGATACGCAGTATTTT. The encoded protein is CATSRDLGLAGPDTQYF.

This rearrangement joins TRBV7-2 to TRBJ1-2; 11 bases are a match to TRBD1. The CDR3 has 14 residues. Germline V gene sequence: CDR1 SGHTA, CDR2 FQGNSA. After removal of 4 bases from V and 7 bases from J, the junction contained 5 bases not matched to a gene. The CDR3 region is CASSSGQGAGGYTF. The DNA of the CDR3 is TGTGCCAGCAGCTCAGGACAGGGGGCAGGTGGCTACACCTTC.

This clone appeared a few times. The chain employs TRBV19 and TRBJ2-7; D call uncertain. In germline, CDR1 is LNHDA, CDR2 SQIVND (reference sequence). The CDR3 sequence is 12 residues long. V shed 4 bases and J shed 5 bases, with 9 bases lying between them. The CDR3 coding sequence is TGTGCCAGTAGTACTTCAGGTGACGAGCAGTACTTC. It translates to CASSTSGDEQYF.

The V gene is TRBV6-1, the J gene TRBJ1-4; TRBD1 matches 8 bases. CDR1 MNHNS and CDR2 SASEGT come from the germline V gene. The length of the CDR3 is 14 residues. V lost 7 bases and J lost 8; bases outside the gene matches: 9. The CDR3 DNA reads TGTGCCAGCACCCCGACAGGGGTAGGGGAAAAACTGTTTTTT. As protein: CASTPTGVGEKLFF.

This clone appeared once. The rearrangement joins TRBV13 to TRBJ1-4; 10 positions agree with TRBD1. The V gene end was trimmed by 3 bases and the J gene end by 8 bases; junction bases not matched to a gene: 6. Germline loops: CDR1 PRHDT, CDR2 FYEKMQ (reference sequence). The CDR3 spans 15 residues. The DNA for the CDR3 is TGTGCCAGCAGCTTTGGACAGGGGGAAGGGGAAAAACTGTTTTTT. Its translation is CASSFGQGEGEKLFF.